This TCR beta chain was recorded in a study of T cell changes during pregnancy in multiple sclerosis. Looked up from germline, CDR1 is SGHRS and CDR2 is YFSETQ. The CDR3 has 16 residues. V lost 1 base, J lost 1 base, and 5 bases stayed unmatched. Assay: immunoSEQ multiplex PCR; the TCRdb copy retains only in-frame clones and omits some. The sample lists 45,000 to 55,000 clones; about 93% were seen once. The receptor comes from a female donor in good health, enrolled as a control in a pregnancy study. The chain combines TRBV5-1 with TRBJ2-5, with 9 bases matching TRBD1. Sequencing used CD4+ T cells from peripheral blood mononuclear cells, obtained after pregnancy. In DNA form, the CDR3 reads TGCGCCAGCAGCTTGACAGGGGGCTTAATCCAAGAGACCCAGTACTTC. It is translated as CASSLTGGLIQETQYF.